The clone carrying this T cell receptor beta chain was found many times. This entry comes from a study of spatial heterogeneity in lung cancer. Across the whole study: Samples came from approximately 65 TRACERx patients with untreated early-stage lung cancer. At a median of approximately 22 months after resection, follow-up PBMC samples were sequenced when available.

TCRdb redid the calling of the 5' RACE reads with MiXCR, one entry per CDR3 protein. There are about 50,000 distinct CDR3 sequences in the sample; more than 6.5% occur only once, and approximately 40% lies in the top ten. Trimming left V 3 bases short and J 5 bases short, with 9 bases between. This CDR3 region has 13 residues. Time point in this sample: blood at routine non-recurrence follow-up after resection. The authors sequenced whole RNA from tumor, nontumor lung or frozen PBMC without sorting. This TCR derives from a female donor with early-stage non-small cell lung cancer. This specimen was PBMCs, taken at follow-up. The chain carries TRBV12-3 or TRBV12-4 and TRBJ2-3, with D perhaps matching TRBD2 (6 bases). CDR3 in DNA: TGTGCCAGCAGTTTGGAGGAGGGAGATACGCAGTATTTT. Translated: CASSLEEGDTQYF.